This T cell receptor beta chain emerged from a study of PD-1 blockade in classical Hodgkin lymphoma. Repertoires were generated with immunoSEQ multiplex PCR, while TCRdb's copy carries only in-frame clones and drops some. This table has 8,000 to 8,500 clones, 80% to 85% appearing once. The CDR3 is made up of 16 amino acids. The trim removed 5 bases at V and 5 bases at J, leaving 9 bases unmatched. Germline V gene data show CDR1 as MRHNA and CDR2 as SNTAGT. Regarding time point: cycle 4 day 1 (C4D1), after more than 5 weeks of nivolumab. There was relapse after autologous stem cell transplantation in every patient, and there was variation in brentuximab vedotin exposure. Isolated CD8+ T cells were derived from thawed PBMCs through magnetic negative selection. Best overall response was complete response, partial response or progressive disease in these relapsed/refractory classical Hodgkin lymphoma patients.

This sequence was found in a human donor with classical Hodgkin lymphoma. The sequenced sample was CD8+ T cells from blood, obtained before the fourth cycle of nivolumab. This rearrangement joins TRBV6-4 to TRBJ2-5, with 12 positions matching TRBD2. CDR3 in amino acids: CASSLLAGGSRETQYF. CDR3 in DNA: TGTGCCAGCAGTTTACTAGCGGGGGGCTCCAGGGAGACCCAGTACTTC.